This T cell receptor (beta chain) comes out of a study of blood T cells in healthy people across ages. Germline V CDR1 and CDR2: MNHNY, SVGAGI (reference sequence). The V and J ends lost 5 bases and 8 bases, in that order; junction bases with no gene match: 6. The CDR3 spans 13 residues. This clonotype was found a few times. The authors ran a second PCR of roughly 6 to 12 cycles using a sample-barcoded 5' primer and a J-beta primer mix. TCRdb processed the 5' RACE reads anew with MiXCR; each CDR3 protein has one entry. The sample has some 750,000 distinct CDR3 sequences; 22% are singletons. The TCR was taken from a man in his sixties or seventies in good health. This chain connects TRBV6-6 to TRBJ2-3, with 8 bases that match TRBD2. The sample was blood. The CDR3 region has the DNA TGTGCCAGCAGTCCCACCAGCGGGAGTACGCAGTATTTT. The encoded protein is CASSPTSGSTQYF.